Shown below are 14 T cell receptor beta chains from a single sample sequenced in a study of CD8+CD57+ T cells in acquired aplastic anemia. Profiles of TCR beta VDJ and CDR3 were generated from a genomic DNA template. MiXCR, applied by TCRdb to the reads, yields one record per CDR3 protein. The sample carries 400,000 to 500,000 distinct CDR3 sequences, around 72% recorded once. What was sequenced was sorted CD4+, CD8+, or CD8+CD57+ T cells (not recorded which) from PBMCs. These receptors were obtained from a human donor in good health, serving as a control.

About this clonotype itself: Relative to the germline gene, one junction end is altered; a read error may explain this. The chain's CDR3 is CANSDFGDRASGNTIYF. CDR3 DNA sequence: TGTGCCAACAGTGATTTTGGGGACAGGGCGAGTGGAAACACCATATATTTT. The chain is built from TRBV24-1 and TRBJ1-3; the match to TRBD1 covers 9 bases. Germline V gene data show CDR1 as KGHDR and CDR2 as SFDVKD. CDR3 length: 17 amino acids.

The chain recombines TRBV12-3 or TRBV12-4 with TRBJ1-2, with a weak D call TRBD1 (5 bases). CDR3 length: 12 residues. The germline V and J ends were trimmed by 8 bases and 4 bases, with 11 bases remaining between them. CDR3 bases: TGTGCCAGCGGTCGACAGACCTATGGCTACACCTTC. Translation: CASGRQTYGYTF.

V usage is TRBV14 and J usage is TRBJ1-2; D is uncertain. There are 15 residues in the CDR3. V lost 4 bases, J lost 12 bases, and 24 bases lay in between. Germline V gene sequence: CDR1 SGHDN, CDR2 FVKESK. The CDR3 DNA reads as TGTGCCAGCAGCCCACCCGGTGGGTGGTACACAGATAACACCTTC. It codes for CASSPPGGWYTDNTF.

The V gene is TRBV4-2, the J gene TRBJ1-5; 9 bases line up with TRBD1. In germline, CDR1 is LGHNA, CDR2 YNFKEQ. The CDR3 is 16 amino acids. J was trimmed by 6 bases and V by 2 bases; bases with no gene match: 8. The CDR3 DNA follows: TGTGCCAGCAGCCAAAGGCTGGGACAGGGAGGTCAGCCCCAGCATTTT. Translated, it gives CASSQRLGQGGQPQHF.

On this clonotype: A read error may account for a junction end that differs from germline. V gene TRBV5-6 combines with J gene TRBJ1-6, with no clear D. Germline V gene lookup returns CDR1 SGHDT and CDR2 YYEEEE. CDR3 length: 16 amino acids. The CDR3 coding sequence is TGTGCTAGCAGCTTGGCCGTGAAGACACCTAATTCACCCCTCCACTTT. Amino acids: CASSLAVKTPNSPLHF. Together with reference TRBV5-6 and TRBJ1-6, the CDR3 gives the full variable domain: DAGVTQSPTHLIKTRGQQVTLRCSPKSGHDTVSWYQQALGQGPQFIFQYYEEEERQRGNFPDRFSGHQFPNYSSELNVNALLLGDSALYLCASSLAVKTPNSPLHFGNGTRLTVT.

This clonotype was counted many times. For the CDR3, the DNA is TGTGCCAGCAGACTGAAGGTTGGGGGGGCGCGAGGCTACACCTTC. Residues: CASRLKVGGARGYTF. The chain is built from TRBV12-3 or TRBV12-4 and TRBJ1-2; tentative D call: TRBD1 (6 bases). This CDR3 is built from 15 residues. V lost 6 bases to trimming and J lost 8 bases, with 22 bases between them.

Ten or more counts support this clonotype. The chain carries TRBV5-1 and TRBJ2-2; maybe TRBD1 (6 bases). V lost 0 bases and J lost 1, with 10 bases in between. CDR3 length equals 16 residues. CDR1 and CDR2 (germline): SGHRS, YFSETQ. CDR3 sequence reads: CASSLEPGQNTGELFF. The CDR3 DNA reads TGCGCCAGCAGCTTGGAACCGGGACAGAACACCGGGGAGCTGTTTTTT.

Remarks on this clonotype: An end of the junction does not agree with germline; a read error may underlie this. V usage is TRBV19 and J usage is TRBJ1-6, with D possibly being TRBD1 (5 bases). The CDR3 is 13 residues long. The germline V gene has CDR1 LNHDA and CDR2 SQIVND (reference sequence). The CDR3 region is CAGSAPGARSAHF. The CDR3 nucleotides read TGTGCCGGTAGTGCTCCCGGGGCTCGAAGCGCCCACTTT.

The chain uses TRBV7-9 and TRBJ2-3, with a tentative D call TRBD1 (5 bases). Germline V gene sequence: CDR1 SEHNR, CDR2 FQNEAQ (reference sequence). Trimming cost V 5 bases and J 4 bases, with 13 bases left between them. The CDR3 covers 14 residues. CDR3: CASSTRQRPDTQYF. The CDR3 DNA reads as TGTGCCAGCAGCACACGACAGAGACCAGATACGCAGTATTTT.

This clonotype was picked up many times. The chain couples TRBV7-8 to TRBJ1-5; D ambiguous. Trimming removed 7 bases from V and 4 bases from J, with 11 bases in between. Germline CDR1 is SGHVS and CDR2 is FQNEAQ. CDR3 size: 13 residues. The CDR3, as DNA: TGTGCCAGCACACCCGACGTTAATCAGCCCCAGCATTTT. Its protein is CASTPDVNQPQHF. The full variable domain, its missing parts supplied by reference TRBV7-8 and TRBJ1-5, is GAGVSQSPRYKVAKRGQDVALRCDPISGHVSLFWYQQALGQGPEFLTYFQNEAQLDKSGLPSDRFFAERPEGSVSTLKIQRTQQEDSAVYLCASTPDVNQPQHFGDGTRLSIL.

The chain links TRBV5-1 to TRBJ2-7, with 9 bases fitting TRBD1. The V and J ends lost 1 base and 5 bases, in that order; junction bases with no gene match: 7. CDR1 SGHRS and CDR2 YFSETQ come from the germline V gene. The CDR3 sequence is 15 residues long. CDR3 bases: TGCGCCAGCAGCTTGTCGGACAGGGGCGTCCACGAGCAGTACTTC. Its translation: CASSLSDRGVHEQYF.

V gene TRBV30 combines with J gene TRBJ2-1; D ambiguous. Germline V gives CDR1 GTSNPN, CDR2 SVGIG (reference sequence). Between the trimmed V and J ends, which lost 0 bases and 10 bases, there was a span of 16 bases. The length of the CDR3 is 14 residues. The CDR3 nucleotides are TGTGCCTGGAGTGTACGGCACAGCTCCTGCGAGCAGTTCTTC. This encodes CAWSVRHSSCEQFF.

This clonotype was counted at least ten times. This chain links TRBV6-6 with TRBJ1-2; perhaps TRBD1 as D (6 bases). CDR3 length: 14 amino acids. Trimming shortened V by 8 bases and J by 5 bases, and 18 bases separated the two germline ends. Germline assignment: CDR1 MNHNY and CDR2 SVGAGI (reference sequence). The CDR3 DNA is TGTGCCAGCCGAGGGGACAAGGCAGGATATGGCTACACCTTC. Translated, it gives CASRGDKAGYGYTF.

This sequence joins TRBV12-3 or TRBV12-4 and TRBJ2-1, with 9 nucleotides matching TRBD1. With V trimmed by 3 bases and J by 4 bases, 7 bases remained unmatched. The CDR3 contains 16 residues. This CDR3 is CASSFAGTGKYNEQFF. The CDR3, as DNA: TGTGCCAGCAGTTTCGCCGGGACAGGGAAATACAATGAGCAGTTCTTC.